These 32 T cell receptor beta chains were all obtained from the same sample, sequenced in a study of OX40 agonist ivuxolimab in advanced cancers. The data were produced by immunoSEQ multiplex PCR, yet TCRdb's version contains in-frame clones alone and is incomplete. The sample has about 61,000 clones, around 86% seen once; the top ten hold 1.2%. This sample comprised CD4+ or CD8+ T cells sorted from blood, obtained in a trial of the OX40 agonist ivuxolimab. The source is an adult with an advanced solid tumor such as melanoma, head and neck, liver or kidney cancer.

The rearrangement joins TRBV5-1 to TRBJ1-1; D is unclear. Germline loops: CDR1 SGHRS, CDR2 YFSETQ. The V end was cut by 1 base, the J end by 6 bases, with 13 bases between. This CDR3 is 14 amino acids long. The CDR3 loop reads CASSLRFSDPEAFF. Here the CDR3 DNA reads TGCGCCAGCAGCTTGCGGTTTTCGGACCCTGAAGCTTTCTTT.

The chain couples TRBV25-1 to TRBJ1-4; 9 positions agree with TRBD1. The CDR3 spans 17 residues. Trimming cost V 5 bases and J 2 bases; bases outside gene matches: 9. The germline V gene encodes CDR1 MGHDK and CDR2 SYGVNS. CDR3 DNA sequence: TGTGCCAGCAGTAAACAGGGGGCTCCGAGGACTAATGAAAAACTGTTTTTT. Translating gives CASSKQGAPRTNEKLFF.

This chain uses TRBV29-1 with TRBJ1-2; D not certain. The CDR3 runs 12 residues. V was clipped by 1 base and J by 8 bases, with 11 bases between them. Germline CDR1 and CDR2: SQVTM and ANQGSEA. CDR3 bases: TGCAGCGTTGAAGCGACACCTGGGGGCTACACCTTC. Encoded protein: CSVEATPGGYTF.

The V and J genes are TRBV5-4 and TRBJ1-2; 7 bases map to TRBD1. V was pared by 4 bases and J by 8 bases, with 14 bases of the junction left unmatched. CDR3 length: 15 residues. CDR1 is SGHNT and CDR2 is YYREEE in the germline V gene (reference sequence). CDR3 sequence reads: CASSPGQAHFKGYTF. CDR3 DNA: TGTGCCAGCAGCCCCGGACAGGCTCACTTTAAGGGCTACACCTTC.

Here the CDR3 DNA reads TGCGCCAGCAGCATGGGACAGGGGGAAGATACGCAGTATTTT. This gives the protein CASSMGQGEDTQYF. The chain employs TRBV5-1 and TRBJ2-3; 11 nucleotides agree with TRBD1. V trimming: 4 bases; J trimming: 5 bases; junction bases outside the gene matches: 3. Per the germline V gene, CDR1 is SGHRS and CDR2 is YFSETQ. The CDR3 runs to 14 residues.

This chain connects TRBV2 to TRBJ2-4; the D is unclear. V was pared by 3 bases and J by 7 bases, with 10 bases between. In germline, CDR1 is SNHLY, CDR2 FYNNEI. This CDR3 comprises 13 residues. The CDR3 DNA reads TGTGCCAGCAGTGAGAACAGCCTGAACATTCAGTACTTC. Translating gives CASSENSLNIQYF.

The rearrangement joins TRBV6-5 to TRBJ1-2; D is uncertain. Trimming shortened V by 5 bases and J by 2 bases, and 15 bases separated the two germline ends. From germline, CDR1 is MNHEY and CDR2 SVGAGI. The CDR3 covers 15 residues. DNA of the CDR3: TGTGCCAGCAGTACTCCCCAGGCAGAGAACTATGGCTACACCTTC. Amino acid sequence: CASSTPQAENYGYTF.

A single count supports this clone. This sequence joins TRBV7-3 and TRBJ1-6; TRBD1 matches 8 bases. Germline trimming cut 2 bases from V and 9 bases from J; bases unmatched to any gene: 6. CDR1 is SGHTA, CDR2 FQGTGA, per germline. The CDR3 runs 15 residues. CDR3 sequence reads: CASSLELRGRSPLHF. The CDR3 nucleotides are TGTGCCAGCAGCTTAGAGCTCAGGGGGCGTTCACCCCTCCACTTT.

The chain links TRBV18 to TRBJ2-1; possibly TRBD1 for D (6 bases). This CDR3 contains 12 residues. V was clipped by 2 bases and J by 13 bases, with 12 bases between them. Germline lookup yields CDR1 KGHSH and CDR2 LQKENI. CDR3 sequence (DNA): TGTGCCAGCTCACCAGGCCGGGACAAACAGTTCTTC. Amino acid sequence: CASSPGRDKQFF.

V is TRBV6-1 and J is TRBJ2-2; unclear D gene. Per the germline V gene, CDR1 is MNHNS and CDR2 is SASEGT. Trimming cost V 9 bases and J 3 bases, with 5 bases left between them. The CDR3 is 11 residues long. CDR3 bases: TGTGCCAGTACTTACACCGGGGAGCTGTTTTTT. This codes for CASTYTGELFF.

CDR3 sequence (DNA): TGTGCCAGCAGCTTAGCGAGAGCTAACTATGGCTACACCTTC. It is translated as CASSLARANYGYTF. The chain is built from TRBV7-9 and TRBJ1-2, with D unclear. CDR3 length: 14 amino acids. The germline V gene has CDR1 SEHNR and CDR2 FQNEAQ (reference sequence). V shed 0 bases and J shed 0 bases, with 5 bases lying between them.

The CDR3 DNA is TGTGCCAGCAGTGAGGCCCTAGAGGGGACAGGGGCTTTCTTT. Its translation: CASSEALEGTGAFF. The chain uses TRBV25-1 and TRBJ1-1; 9 bases align to TRBD1. The V gene's germline CDR1 is MGHDK and CDR2 SYGVNS. The CDR3 is 14 residues long. Germline trimming cut 3 bases from V and 11 bases from J; bases unmatched to any gene: 10.

CDR3 loop: CASSLTDRSGYTF. As DNA, the CDR3 is TGTGCCAGCAGTTTAACGGACAGGTCTGGCTACACCTTC. The chain has TRBV27 and TRBJ1-2, with 7 bases lining up with TRBD1. The CDR3 is 13 residues long. Germline CDR1 and CDR2: MNHEY and SMNVEV (reference sequence). V was pared by 2 bases and J by 7 bases, with 4 bases of the junction left unmatched.

The J gene is TRBJ2-1, the V gene TRBV9; tentatively, D is TRBD1 (6 bases). Looked up from germline, CDR1 is SGDLS and CDR2 is YYNGEE. V lost 2 bases, J lost 4 bases, and 16 bases lay in between. This CDR3 has 16 amino acids. The CDR3 protein is CASSVHQGLLYNEQFF. As DNA, the CDR3 is TGTGCCAGCAGCGTTCACCAGGGGTTGCTGTACAATGAGCAGTTCTTC. Using reference TRBV9 and TRBJ2-1 for the parts outside the CDR3, the full variable domain is DSGVTQTPKHLITATGQRVTLRCSPRSGDLSVYWYQQSLDQGLQFLIQYYNGEERAKGNILERFSAQQFPDLHSELNLSSLELGDSALYFCASSVHQGLLYNEQFFGPGTRLTVL.

The chain joins TRBV15 to TRBJ2-1; 9 bases fit TRBD2. The CDR3 has 15 amino acids. From germline, CDR1 is LNHNV and CDR2 YYDKDF (reference sequence). The ends lost 5 bases at V and 4 bases at J; junction bases unmatched: 6. The CDR3 DNA reads as TGTGCCACCAGCTTCCGGACTAGCGATTACAATGAGCAGTTCTTC. Translating it yields CATSFRTSDYNEQFF.

The rearrangement joins TRBV2 to TRBJ1-6; the D gene is possibly TRBD1 (5 bases). Trimming removed 9 bases at V and 8 bases at J, with 14 bases between. The CDR3 consists of 13 residues. The germline V gene encodes CDR1 SNHLY and CDR2 FYNNEI. CDR3 bases: TGTGCCAGTCTACCTACAGGTGATTCACCCCTCCACTTT. This codes for CASLPTGDSPLHF.

The gene calls are TRBV18 and TRBJ1-4; D gene ambiguous. The CDR3 spans 18 residues. The V end lost 2 bases, the J end lost 1 base, and 17 bases lay between the germline ends. Germline CDR1 KGHSH, CDR2 LQKENI. The CDR3 region is CASSPSEGSYLTNEKLFF. CDR3 DNA sequence: TGTGCCAGCTCACCATCCGAGGGATCGTATTTAACTAATGAAAAACTGTTTTTT.

This chain joins TRBV9 and TRBJ1-2; D is unresolved. Germline lookup yields CDR1 SGDLS and CDR2 YYNGEE. With 4 bases removed from V and 3 bases from J, the gap between germline ends came to 7 bases. This CDR3 spans 12 amino acids. This CDR3 is CASSPGDYGYTF. The CDR3 bases are TGTGCCAGCAGCCCTGGGGACTATGGCTACACCTTC.

V and J are TRBV15 and TRBJ1-2, with D uncertain. Looked up from germline, CDR1 is LNHNV and CDR2 is YYDKDF (reference sequence). The CDR3 covers 13 residues. The V end lost 2 bases, the J end lost 5 bases, and 9 bases lay between the germline ends. CDR3 sequence (DNA): TGTGCCACCAGCAGACAGGTAAGGTATGGCTACACCTTC. Protein: CATSRQVRYGYTF.

In this sample, this clone turned up a few times. This sequence joins TRBV2 and TRBJ1-5; 9 bases match TRBD1. There are 15 residues in the CDR3. The trim removed 4 bases at V and 2 bases at J, leaving 3 bases unmatched. Germline CDR1 reads SNHLY; CDR2 reads FYNNEI. In DNA form, the CDR3 reads TGTGCCAGCAGTGGGGACAGGGATGGCAATCAGCCCCAGCATTTT. Translated: CASSGDRDGNQPQHF.

This clone qualifies as medium-sized. The V and J genes are TRBV4-2 and TRBJ2-1, with TRBD2 as a possible D gene (7 bases). Germline loops: CDR1 LGHNA, CDR2 YNFKEQ. The ends were cut back, 0 bases at V and 4 bases at J, with 13 bases in the middle. The CDR3 is made up of 16 amino acids. The CDR3 here is CASSQDLGRGYNEQFF. CDR3 DNA: TGTGCCAGCAGCCAAGATCTGGGGAGGGGGTACAATGAGCAGTTCTTC.

This chain joins TRBV29-1 and TRBJ1-1; the D is unclear. The CDR3 length is 12 residues. V was clipped by 4 bases and J by 0 bases, with 6 bases between them. Germline assignment: CDR1 SQVTM and CDR2 ANQGSEA. CDR3 sequence: CSVGILNTEAFF. As DNA, the CDR3 is TGCAGCGTTGGAATCTTGAACACTGAAGCTTTCTTT.

The V and J genes are TRBV6-5 and TRBJ1-1, with D possibly being TRBD1 (5 bases). Germline values: CDR1 MNHEY, CDR2 SVGAGI. The CDR3 contains 15 residues. V shed 7 bases and J shed 3 bases, with 18 bases lying between them. CDR3 loop: CASTTLGVLDTEAFF. The CDR3 DNA sequence: TGTGCCAGCACCACCTTGGGGGTTTTGGACACTGAAGCTTTCTTT.

This rearrangement joins TRBV19 to TRBJ2-5; 14 positions agree with TRBD2. V shed 3 bases and J 4 bases; nucleotides not matched to a gene: 7. Germline V lookup: CDR1 LNHDA, CDR2 SQIVND (reference sequence). The CDR3 extends over 17 amino acids. The CDR3 DNA reads TGTGCCAGTAGTATCCCCCGACTAGCGGGGGGGGGAGAGACCCAGTACTTC. Protein sequence: CASSIPRLAGGGETQYF.

The chain couples TRBV5-4 to TRBJ2-5; 8 bases match TRBD2. J was trimmed by 5 bases and V by 4 bases; bases with no gene match: 1. Germline loops: CDR1 SGHNT, CDR2 YYREEE (reference sequence). This CDR3 comprises 12 residues. CDR3 in amino acids: CASSPGGETQYF. The CDR3 DNA is TGTGCCAGCAGCCCGGGGGGGGAGACCCAGTACTTC.

This sequence joins TRBV6-1 and TRBJ2-5, with D possibly TRBD2 on 5 matching bases. Germline V CDR1 and CDR2: MNHNS, SASEGT. The CDR3 runs to 13 residues. The V end was cut by 7 bases, the J end by 9 bases, with 18 bases between. DNA of the CDR3: TGTGCCAGCAAGAGGGCCTGGGAGTATCCCCAGTACTTC. Its protein is CASKRAWEYPQYF.

This chain joins TRBV7-9 and TRBJ2-3; the match to TRBD2 covers 10 bases. Germline CDR1 and CDR2: SEHNR and FQNEAQ (reference sequence). The trim removed 5 bases at V and 4 bases at J, leaving 6 bases unmatched. This CDR3 is built from 15 residues. The CDR3 DNA reads as TGTGCCAGCAGCCAGGGGGGACTAGCGTCAGATACGCAGTATTTT. Translated: CASSQGGLASDTQYF.

The rearrangement joins TRBV18 to TRBJ2-2; D is perhaps TRBD1 (5 bases). V lost 5 bases and J lost 7, with 23 bases in between. The CDR3 spans 17 residues. The germline gives CDR1 KGHSH, CDR2 LQKENI. The CDR3 coding sequence is TGTGCCAGCTCAAACACCCGACAGCCCGAGGCTAACGGGGAGCTGTTTTTT. Protein sequence: CASSNTRQPEANGELFF.

V gene TRBV10-2 combines with J gene TRBJ1-2; weak D call: TRBD1 (6 bases). V gave up 4 bases and J gave up 0 bases, with 15 bases separating them. The CDR3 runs 16 residues. CDR1 WSHSY and CDR2 SAAADI come from the germline V gene. The CDR3 DNA reads as TGCGCCAGCAGTGGCCGGGACATTAGAGCTAACTATGGCTACACCTTC. It encodes CASSGRDIRANYGYTF.

The chain is built from TRBV18 and TRBJ2-1; 14 bases are a match to TRBD2. Losses at the gene ends were 0 bases for V and 6 bases for J; bases not matched to a gene: 1. The CDR3 spans 16 residues. The V gene's germline CDR1 is KGHSH and CDR2 LQKENI. CDR3 bases: TGTGCCAGCTCACCACCGACTAGCGGGGGGGTCAATGAGCAGTTCTTC. Its translation: CASSPPTSGGVNEQFF.

The chain carries TRBV5-1 and TRBJ2-1; D not certain. CDR1 SGHRS and CDR2 YFSETQ come from the germline V gene. There are 13 residues in the CDR3. Trimming pared 1 base from V and 7 bases from J, leaving 9 bases between. The CDR3 DNA reads TGCGCCAGCAGCTTGACCCCGTCTAATGAGCAGTTCTTC. Protein product: CASSLTPSNEQFF.

This rearrangement joins TRBV9 to TRBJ2-1, with 9 bases aligning to TRBD2. Germline V gene data show CDR1 as SGDLS and CDR2 as YYNGEE. This CDR3 comprises 16 residues. The J segment lost 0 bases and the V segment lost 2 bases, leaving 3 bases of the junction unmatched. The DNA for the CDR3 is TGTGCCAGCAGCGTTGGTAGCGGGGGCTCCTACAATGAGCAGTTCTTC. The encoded protein is CASSVGSGGSYNEQFF.